The clone carrying this T cell receptor (beta chain) came up a few times. The data were obtained in a study of blood T cell repertoires in COVID-19. Study-wide background: COVID-19 samples, acute and convalescent, were from the United States, Italy and Spain. Sources were T cells, B-cell-depleted T cells, or PBMCs; the material itself was cDNA or gDNA.

The authors' processing: Reference gene primer amplification gave estimated nucleated cell counts. Profiling relied on immunoSEQ multiplex PCR, and the TCRdb table lists in-frame clones only, not all of them. The D gene and trimming were derived from the DNA, and the V and J assignments and clone size from that table. This sample has under 350,000 clones, with around 88% found just once. CDR3 size: 14 residues. The germline gives CDR1 SGHNT, CDR2 YYREEE (reference sequence). V was pared by 4 bases and J by 2 bases, with 4 bases of the junction left unmatched. The sample taken for sequencing was peripheral blood. The TCR sequence derives from a man aged 35 to 55 with acute or convalescent COVID-19. The gene calls are TRBV5-4 and TRBJ2-7; 9 bases map to TRBD1. In DNA form, the CDR3 reads TGTGCCAGCAGCAAGGGGACAGGGCCCTACGAGCAGTACTTC. Translated, it gives CASSKGTGPYEQYF.